This T cell receptor beta chain was profiled in a study of cytomegalovirus exposure and HLA in healthy donors. CDR3 size: 16 residues. With 5 bases clipped from V and 5 bases from J, the junction kept 7 bases outside the gene matches. Germline V gives CDR1 MNHEY, CDR2 SMNVEV (reference sequence). Primers for the PCR totalled 60 Vbeta and 13 Jbeta. Sequenced by immunoSEQ multiplex PCR; TCRdb stores in-frame clones only, minus some. The sample lists some 100,000 clones; around three quarters were seen once. Sequenced sample: PBMCs. The receptor's source is a man aged 40-49 years in good health and CMV-seronegative. The chain couples TRBV27 to TRBJ2-1; TRBD2 matches 12 bases. The CDR3 nucleotides read TGTGCCAGCAGTCCCGGACTAGCGGGGAGAAACAATGAGCAGTTCTTC. Amino acid sequence: CASSPGLAGRNNEQFF.